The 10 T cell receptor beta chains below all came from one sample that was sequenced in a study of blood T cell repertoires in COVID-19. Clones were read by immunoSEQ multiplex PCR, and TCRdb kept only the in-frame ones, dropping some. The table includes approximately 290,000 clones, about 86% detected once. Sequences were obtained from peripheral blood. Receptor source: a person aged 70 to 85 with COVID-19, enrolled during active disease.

DNA of the CDR3: TGTGCCAGCAGCCAACTTAGCGGGGGGCGCACAGATACGCAGTATTTT. Translation: CASSQLSGGRTDTQYF. V gene TRBV14 combines with J gene TRBJ2-3; 10 bases are shared with TRBD2. Germline values: CDR1 SGHDN, CDR2 FVKESK. J lost 1 base, V lost 2 bases, and 3 bases had no gene match. CDR3 length: 16 amino acids.

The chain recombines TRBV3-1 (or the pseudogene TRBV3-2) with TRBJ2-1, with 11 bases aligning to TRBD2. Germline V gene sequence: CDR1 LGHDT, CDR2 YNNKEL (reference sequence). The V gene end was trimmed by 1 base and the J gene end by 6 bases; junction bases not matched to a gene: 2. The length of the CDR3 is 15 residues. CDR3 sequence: CASSQGGTSGNEQFF. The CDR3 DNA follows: TGTGCCAGCAGCCAAGGAGGGACTAGCGGCAATGAGCAGTTCTTC.

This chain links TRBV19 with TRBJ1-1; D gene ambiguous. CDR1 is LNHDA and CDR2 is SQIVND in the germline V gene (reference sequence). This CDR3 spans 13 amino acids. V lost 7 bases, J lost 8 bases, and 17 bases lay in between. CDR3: CASTEVREEEAFF. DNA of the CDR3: TGTGCCAGTACCGAGGTTAGGGAGGAAGAAGCTTTCTTT.

In nucleotides, the CDR3 is TGTGCCAAAAGGAGCCAGGGCGGAGAGCAGTACTTC. Encoded protein: CAKRSQGGEQYF. The chain combines TRBV2 with TRBJ2-7; a weak D match, TRBD1 (5 bases). V lost 10 bases and J 7 bases, leaving 17 bases between the germline ends. The CDR3 loop spans 12 amino acids. In germline, CDR1 is SNHLY, CDR2 FYNNEI. Based on the CDR3 plus reference TRBV2 and TRBJ2-7, the full variable domain is EPEVTQTPSHQVTQMGQEVILRCVPISNHLYFYWYRQILGQKVEFLVSFYNNEISEKSEIFDDQFSVERPDGSNFTLKIRSTKLEDSAMYFCAKRSQGGEQYFGPGTRLTVT.

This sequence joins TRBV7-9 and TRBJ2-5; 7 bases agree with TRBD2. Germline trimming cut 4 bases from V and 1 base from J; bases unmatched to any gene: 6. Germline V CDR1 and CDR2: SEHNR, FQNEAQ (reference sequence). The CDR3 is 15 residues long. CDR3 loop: CASSWGGATQETQYF. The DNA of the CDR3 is TGTGCCAGCAGCTGGGGAGGGGCTACCCAAGAGACCCAGTACTTC.

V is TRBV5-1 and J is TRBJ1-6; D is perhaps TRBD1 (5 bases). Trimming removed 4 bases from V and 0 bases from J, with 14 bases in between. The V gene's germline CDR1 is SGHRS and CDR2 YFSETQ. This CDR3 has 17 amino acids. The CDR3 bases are TGCGCCAGCAGCGTAACAGGAGCGAGCTCCTATAATTCACCCCTCCACTTT. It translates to CASSVTGASSYNSPLHF.

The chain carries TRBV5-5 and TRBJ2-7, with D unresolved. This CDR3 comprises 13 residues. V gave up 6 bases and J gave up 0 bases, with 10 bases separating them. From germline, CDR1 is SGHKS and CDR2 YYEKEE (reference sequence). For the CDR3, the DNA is TGTGCCAGCAATTGGGCCAGCTCCTACGAGCAGTACTTC. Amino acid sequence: CASNWASSYEQYF.

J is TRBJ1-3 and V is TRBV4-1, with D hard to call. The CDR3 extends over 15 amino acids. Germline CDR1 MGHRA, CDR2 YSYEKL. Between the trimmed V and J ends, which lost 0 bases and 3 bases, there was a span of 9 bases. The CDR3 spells CASSQDGSFGNTIYF. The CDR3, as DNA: TGCGCCAGCAGCCAAGATGGGAGTTTTGGAAACACCATATATTTT.

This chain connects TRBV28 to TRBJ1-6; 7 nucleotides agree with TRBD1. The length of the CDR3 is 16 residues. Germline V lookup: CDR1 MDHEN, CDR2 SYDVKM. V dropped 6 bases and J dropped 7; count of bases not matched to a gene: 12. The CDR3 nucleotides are TGTGCCAGCAGGCGTGGGACAGCCTCCCCAAATTCACCCCTCCACTTT. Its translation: CASRRGTASPNSPLHF.

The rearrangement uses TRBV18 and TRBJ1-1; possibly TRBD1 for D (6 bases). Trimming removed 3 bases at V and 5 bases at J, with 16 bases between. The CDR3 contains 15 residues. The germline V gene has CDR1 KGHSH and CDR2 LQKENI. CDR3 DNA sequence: TGTGCCAGCTCACCTACGGGACAACTCGAGACTGAAGCTTTCTTT. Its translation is CASSPTGQLETEAFF.